These T cell receptor beta chains were read from a single sample in a study of PD-L1 blockade in urothelial cancer. The repertoire was sequenced with immunoSEQ multiplex PCR; TCRdb's copy has only in-frame clones and lacks some. The data contain about 24,000 clones, roughly nine tenths of them singletons. The material sequenced was PBMCs, taken around atezolizumab (anti-PD-L1) treatment. These TCRs come from a man in his fifties or sixties with urothelial cancer. The CDR3 runs from the conserved cysteine through the conserved F or W. The order of the fields is V gene, D gene, clone size, J gene, CDR3 protein, CDR3 DNA. The D gene is left open where the match is weak. Only part of the rows carry a size: once, few, many, or a class if the clone is expanded.

v_gene: TRBV4-2
d_gene: TRBD2
abundance: NA
j_gene: TRBJ2-1
CDR3aa: CASSQFASGGTLRNEQFF
CDR3nt: TGTGCCAGCAGCCAATTCGCTAGCGGGGGGACCTTACGTAATGAGCAGTTCTTC

v_gene: TRBV11-2
d_gene: TRBD2
abundance: NA
j_gene: TRBJ2-4
CDR3aa: CASSLQGGRNIQYF
CDR3nt: TGTGCCAGCAGCTTACAGGGAGGGAGAAACATTCAGTACTTC

v_gene: TRBV30
d_gene: NA
abundance: NA
j_gene: TRBJ2-7
CDR3aa: CAWSVSYEQYF
CDR3nt: TGTGCCTGGAGTGTCTCTTACGAGCAGTACTTC

v_gene: TRBV19
d_gene: NA
abundance: NA
j_gene: TRBJ2-2
CDR3aa: CATRGSPITGELFF
CDR3nt: TGTGCCACCCGGGGGAGCCCAATCACCGGGGAGCTGTTTTTT

v_gene: TRBV5-1
d_gene: TRBD1
abundance: NA
j_gene: TRBJ1-2
CDR3aa: CASSTGTARLAYGYTF
CDR3nt: TGCGCCAGCAGCACCGGGACAGCCCGTCTGGCCTATGGCTACACCTTC

v_gene: TRBV6-5
d_gene: NA
abundance: NA
j_gene: TRBJ2-5
CDR3aa: CASSSPLGPQETQYF
CDR3nt: TGTGCCAGCAGTTCCCCCCTGGGCCCCCAAGAGACCCAGTACTTC

v_gene: TRBV13
d_gene: NA
abundance: NA
j_gene: TRBJ2-4
CDR3aa: CASSFAGRGIAKNIQYF
CDR3nt: TGTGCCAGCAGCTTTGCGGGGAGGGGGATAGCCAAAAACATTCAGTACTTC

v_gene: TRBV18
d_gene: TRBD2
abundance: NA
j_gene: TRBJ2-3
CDR3aa: CASSPGVAGDPTPDTQYF
CDR3nt: TGTGCCAGCTCACCAGGGGTAGCGGGAGATCCCACCCCAGATACGCAGTATTTT

v_gene: TRBV5-1
d_gene: NA
abundance: NA
j_gene: TRBJ2-3
CDR3aa: CASSLGGADTQYF
CDR3nt: TGCGCCAGCAGCTTGGGAGGTGCAGATACGCAGTATTTT

v_gene: TRBV28
d_gene: TRBD1
abundance: NA
j_gene: TRBJ1-5
CDR3aa: CASSFTGGSQPQHF
CDR3nt: TGTGCCAGCAGTTTCACAGGGGGCAGTCAGCCCCAGCATTTT

v_gene: TRBV5-3
d_gene: NA
abundance: NA
j_gene: TRBJ2-5
CDR3aa: CARSSGPEETQYF
CDR3nt: TGTGCCAGAAGCTCGGGTCCCGAAGAGACCCAGTACTTC

v_gene: TRBV2
d_gene: TRBD1
abundance: NA
j_gene: TRBJ1-6
CDR3aa: CASSVGTVPSPLHF
CDR3nt: TGTGCCAGCAGTGTAGGGACAGTGCCTTCACCCCTCCACTTT

v_gene: TRBV2
d_gene: TRBD2
abundance: NA
j_gene: TRBJ2-1
CDR3aa: CASRGTSGNLSYNEQFF
CDR3nt: TGTGCCAGCAGGGGGACTAGCGGGAACCTGTCCTACAATGAGCAGTTCTTC

v_gene: TRBV19
d_gene: TRBD2
abundance: NA
j_gene: TRBJ2-4
CDR3aa: CASSIDRGGKNIQYF
CDR3nt: TGTGCCAGTAGTATAGATCGGGGGGGAAAAAACATTCAGTACTTC

v_gene: TRBV28
d_gene: NA
abundance: NA
j_gene: TRBJ2-1
CDR3aa: CASSLPVGSYNEQFF
CDR3nt: TGTGCCAGCAGTTTACCCGTCGGCTCCTACAATGAGCAGTTCTTC

v_gene: TRBV5-4
d_gene: TRBD1
abundance: NA
j_gene: TRBJ1-5
CDR3aa: CASSSGGGQGGQPQHF
CDR3nt: TGTGCCAGCAGCTCGGGGGGGGGACAGGGTGGGCAGCCCCAGCATTTT

v_gene: TRBV6-5
d_gene: TRBD1
abundance: NA
j_gene: TRBJ1-2
CDR3aa: CASSYSKGTVGYTF
CDR3nt: TGTGCCAGCAGTTACTCGAAAGGGACAGTTGGCTACACCTTC

v_gene: TRBV30
d_gene: NA
abundance: few
j_gene: TRBJ1-1
CDR3aa: CAWSKTGRNTEAFF
CDR3nt: TGTGCCTGGAGTAAGACAGGACGGAACACTGAAGCTTTCTTT

v_gene: TRBV27
d_gene: TRBD2
abundance: NA
j_gene: TRBJ2-1
CDR3aa: CASSSAPLAGEVYNEQFF
CDR3nt: TGTGCCAGCAGTTCAGCGCCTCTAGCGGGAGAGGTCTACAATGAGCAGTTCTTC

v_gene: TRBV5-1
d_gene: TRBD2
abundance: NA
j_gene: TRBJ2-7
CDR3aa: CASSRTSGLYEQYF
CDR3nt: TGCGCCAGCAGCCGGACTAGCGGATTATACGAGCAGTACTTC

v_gene: TRBV7-9
d_gene: TRBD1
abundance: NA
j_gene: TRBJ2-3
CDR3aa: CASSRGTGGVYTQYF
CDR3nt: TGTGCCAGCAGCCGAGGGACAGGGGGCGTGTATACGCAGTATTTT

v_gene: TRBV5-1
d_gene: TRBD1
abundance: NA
j_gene: TRBJ2-5
CDR3aa: CASSGGTGGETQYF
CDR3nt: TGCGCCAGCAGCGGCGGGACAGGGGGAGAGACCCAGTACTTC

v_gene: TRBV11-2
d_gene: NA
abundance: few
j_gene: TRBJ2-7
CDR3aa: CASSFRSAYEQYF
CDR3nt: TGTGCCAGCAGCTTTCGGAGCGCCTACGAGCAGTACTTC

v_gene: TRBV4-1
d_gene: TRBD1
abundance: NA
j_gene: TRBJ2-7
CDR3aa: CASSQDTGQASYEQYF
CDR3nt: TGCGCCAGCAGCCAAGATACGGGACAGGCCTCCTACGAGCAGTACTTC

v_gene: TRBV11-2
d_gene: TRBD1
abundance: once
j_gene: TRBJ2-3
CDR3aa: CASSRPRGSTDTQYF
CDR3nt: TGTGCCAGCAGCCGACCCAGGGGGAGCACAGATACGCAGTATTTT

v_gene: TRBV12-5
d_gene: TRBD1
abundance: NA
j_gene: TRBJ2-7
CDR3aa: CASGLGDRLDYEQYF
CDR3nt: TGTGCTAGTGGTTTGGGGGACAGGCTCGATTACGAGCAGTACTTC

v_gene: TRBV5-1
d_gene: NA
abundance: NA
j_gene: TRBJ1-1
CDR3aa: CASSFTVSNTEAFF
CDR3nt: TGCGCCAGCAGCTTTACGGTTTCGAACACTGAAGCTTTCTTT

v_gene: TRBV21-1
d_gene: NA
abundance: NA
j_gene: TRBJ2-7
CDR3aa: CASSKVTDSYEQYF
CDR3nt: TGTGCCAGCAGCAAAGTGACAGACTCCTACGAGCAGTACTTC

v_gene: TRBV7-6
d_gene: TRBD2
abundance: NA
j_gene: TRBJ2-1
CDR3aa: CASSLGTSGYNEQFF
CDR3nt: TGTGCCAGCAGCTTAGGGACTAGCGGCTACAATGAGCAGTTCTTC

v_gene: TRBV2
d_gene: TRBD1
abundance: NA
j_gene: TRBJ2-3
CDR3aa: CASSWTGSSDTQYF
CDR3nt: TGTGCCAGCAGTTGGACAGGCAGTTCGGATACGCAGTATTTT

v_gene: TRBV5-5
d_gene: NA
abundance: few
j_gene: TRBJ1-2
CDR3aa: CASSQRTAYGYTF
CDR3nt: TGTGCCAGCAGCCAAAGAACAGCCTATGGCTACACCTTC

v_gene: TRBV7-9
d_gene: NA
abundance: NA
j_gene: TRBJ2-5
CDR3aa: CASSLSRQETQYF
CDR3nt: TGTGCCAGCAGCTTATCCAGACAAGAGACCCAGTACTTC

v_gene: TRBV5-1
d_gene: TRBD1
abundance: NA
j_gene: TRBJ1-2
CDR3aa: CASSQQGAGGYTF
CDR3nt: TGCGCCAGCAGTCAACAGGGGGCGGGAGGCTACACCTTC

v_gene: TRBV5-1
d_gene: TRBD1
abundance: NA
j_gene: TRBJ2-7
CDR3aa: CASSLSGTAYEQYF
CDR3nt: TGCGCCAGCAGCTTGTCTGGGACAGCCTACGAGCAGTACTTC

v_gene: TRBV9
d_gene: NA
abundance: NA
j_gene: TRBJ2-1
CDR3aa: CASSVVDAGFGQFF
CDR3nt: TGTGCCAGCAGCGTAGTGGACGCGGGATTTGGGCAGTTCTTC

v_gene: TRBV10-3
d_gene: TRBD1
abundance: NA
j_gene: TRBJ1-2
CDR3aa: CAISTGTGSYGYTF
CDR3nt: TGTGCCATCAGTACCGGGACAGGGTCGTATGGCTACACCTTC

v_gene: TRBV5-1
d_gene: TRBD1
abundance: NA
j_gene: TRBJ1-2
CDR3aa: CASSLEGDRILAF
CDR3nt: TGCGCCAGCAGCTTGGAGGGGGACAGGATTCTCGCCTTC

v_gene: TRBV5-1
d_gene: NA
abundance: NA
j_gene: TRBJ1-3
CDR3aa: CASTSSTGASGNTIYF
CDR3nt: TGCGCCAGCACCTCTTCGACAGGTGCCTCTGGAAACACCATATATTTT

v_gene: TRBV7-9
d_gene: NA
abundance: NA
j_gene: TRBJ2-7
CDR3aa: CASSPIPVGGLRSYEQYF
CDR3nt: TGTGCCAGCAGCCCTATCCCCGTGGGGGGGCTTCGCTCCTACGAGCAGTACTTC

v_gene: TRBV30
d_gene: NA
abundance: NA
j_gene: TRBJ2-3
CDR3aa: CAWRIPEYPLTDTQYF
CDR3nt: TGTGCCTGGAGGATTCCAGAATACCCTCTCACAGATACGCAGTATTTT

v_gene: TRBV27
d_gene: TRBD2
abundance: NA
j_gene: TRBJ2-7
CDR3aa: CANWEGRSYEQYF
CDR3nt: TGTGCCAACTGGGAGGGTCGCTCCTACGAGCAGTACTTC

v_gene: TRBV19
d_gene: NA
abundance: NA
j_gene: TRBJ1-2
CDR3aa: CASSPGFGNYGYTF
CDR3nt: TGTGCCAGTAGCCCAGGGTTTGGGAACTATGGCTACACCTTC

v_gene: TRBV18
d_gene: NA
abundance: few
j_gene: TRBJ2-2
CDR3aa: CASSPNGLQGGTGELFF
CDR3nt: TGTGCCAGCTCACCAAATGGCCTACAAGGGGGCACCGGGGAGCTGTTTTTT

v_gene: TRBV9
d_gene: NA
abundance: NA
j_gene: TRBJ1-2
CDR3aa: CASSARPGQQSYGYTF
CDR3nt: TGTGCCAGCAGCGCTCGTCCGGGACAACAAAGCTATGGCTACACCTTC

v_gene: TRBV10-3
d_gene: NA
abundance: NA
j_gene: TRBJ2-6
CDR3aa: CAIRGQISGANVLTF
CDR3nt: TGTGCCATCAGAGGACAGATCTCTGGGGCCAACGTCCTGACTTTC

v_gene: TRBV7-9
d_gene: NA
abundance: NA
j_gene: TRBJ1-2
CDR3aa: CASSLQTGPGYGYTF
CDR3nt: TGTGCCAGCAGCTTACAAACAGGTCCCGGGTATGGCTACACCTTC

v_gene: TRBV12-5
d_gene: TRBD1
abundance: NA
j_gene: TRBJ2-3
CDR3aa: CASGSGQGEADTQYF
CDR3nt: TGTGCTAGTGGTTCCGGACAGGGAGAAGCAGATACGCAGTATTTT

v_gene: TRBV7-8
d_gene: NA
abundance: NA
j_gene: TRBJ2-5
CDR3aa: CASSLMDFQETQYF
CDR3nt: TGTGCCAGCAGCTTAATGGACTTCCAAGAGACCCAGTACTTC

v_gene: TRBV4-3
d_gene: TRBD2
abundance: NA
j_gene: TRBJ2-1
CDR3aa: CASSQRVSGIGYNEQFF
CDR3nt: TGCGCCAGCAGCCAAAGGGTTAGCGGGATTGGCTACAATGAGCAGTTCTTC

v_gene: TRBV6-5
d_gene: TRBD1
abundance: NA
j_gene: TRBJ2-7
CDR3aa: CASSYSGTGSEQYF
CDR3nt: TGTGCCAGCAGTTACTCGGGGACAGGGTCCGAGCAGTACTTC

v_gene: TRBV30
d_gene: NA
abundance: NA
j_gene: TRBJ1-1
CDR3aa: CAWSVRASWGEAFF
CDR3nt: TGTGCCTGGAGTGTCAGGGCTTCCTGGGGTGAAGCTTTCTTT

v_gene: TRBV7-3
d_gene: NA
abundance: once
j_gene: TRBJ2-2
CDR3aa: CASGLKTGELFF
CDR3nt: TGTGCCAGCGGGCTTAAAACCGGGGAGCTGTTTTTT

v_gene: TRBV5-1
d_gene: NA
abundance: once
j_gene: TRBJ1-1
CDR3aa: CASSLGGGTFF
CDR3nt: TGCGCCAGCAGCTTGGGAGGGGGAACTTTCTTT